This record looks at one TCR beta chain sequence and its context. Antigen: not known. The germline CDR1 and CDR2 sequences are MGHDK and SYGVNS. This CDR3 is 11 amino acids long. The data were obtained in a study of CXCR3-negative and CXCR3-positive naive CD8 T cells. On the study more broadly: Sequencing yielded approximately 150 million TRB reads, roughly 1.5 +/- 0.3 million per library.

Whole-study findings and limits: Against CXCR3-negative naive cells, CXCR3-positive naive cells showed more hydrophobic TRB CDR3s. For naive cells, CXCR3-negative and CXCR3-positive subsets had similar TRBV-TRBJ usage; for memory cells, usage differed.

The authors prepared UMI-labeled TRB cDNA libraries by 5' RACE. TCRdb reprocessed the 5' RACE reads and reports one entry per CDR3 protein, with no DNA. The record lists about 7,000 distinct CDR3 sequences, of which the ten most abundant hold 1.5% to 2%. The sequence was collected from a human donor in good health. Some clones in this sample may be carry-over from other donors' samples. The specimen was naive CXCR3+ CD8+ T cells from blood. Noted subset: CD45RO-CCR7+CD27+CD95- naive CD8+ T cells expressing CXCR3 (TNR3+). The chain is built from TRBV25-1 and TRBJ2-3. CDR3 sequence: CASSEPDTQYF.